This T cell receptor beta chain comes out of a study of CD8 T cells in Susac syndrome (dated by TCRdb to the late 2010s). In terms of the full investigation: Whether CD8+ T cell activation and differentiation in Susac syndrome was antigen driven was tested using repertoire sequencing. Clonality of the CD8+ T cell repertoire was compared between more than 10 healthy donors, about 14 Susac syndrome patients and around 16 multiple sclerosis patients. General findings and caveats noted by the study authors: The number of individuals in the TCR sequencing and HLA analysis was recognized as being relatively small.

RNA was extracted with the RNeasy kit and 0.5 to 1 ug was reverse transcribed using random hexamers. The immunoSEQ multiplex PCR assay, covering 54 Vbeta and 13 Jbeta segments, was used to amplify TCR beta CDR3 regions. To correct PCR amplification bias, a synthetic template baseline was used for both primer optimization and computational correction. For the original study's pipeline: Reads were annotated to V, D and J genes according to IMGT and were analyzed with immunoSEQ Analyzer, with only productive sequences retained. Clonality was calculated as one minus the Shannon entropy normalized by log2 of the number of productive unique sequences. Public and private clones were assessed among the 100 most prevalent clones of each patient and control. Clones were defined as Susac-specific when absent from the healthy and MS cohorts, from about 1,100 published viral clones and from other ImmuneACCESS disease sequences. TCRdb passed the public sequencing reads through fastp at Q25 and MiXCR, retaining productive beta sequences. Here each entry gathers all rows of one CDR3 protein and keeps the most common genes and DNA. TCRdb, rather than the study authors, made the V and J calls. The sample table contains fewer than 150,000 distinct CDR3 sequences; only one count was recorded for approximately 93% of them. The ten most abundant clones make up 0.25% to 0.3% of the sample.

About this clonotype: No antigen is known for it. Per-base qualities were not stored, and no clone one base away is much larger.

Including cysteine and phenylalanine, the CDR3 has 12 amino acids. CDR3 DNA only is kept here, 36 bases in frame from base 1. V and J lose 2 bases and 8 bases, and a span of 7 bases separates them. Reading the germline V gene gives CDR1 KGHSH and CDR2 LQKENI. Peripheral blood CD8+ and CD4+ T cells from healthy donors, Susac syndrome patients and multiple sclerosis patients were profiled by high-throughput TCR beta sequencing. Healthy donors were age- and sex-matched controls. Bulk CD8+ and CD4+ T cells were purified by magnetic negative isolation, whereas CD8+ TEMRA cells were enriched by FACS. Blood was collected in EDTA tubes and processed within 24 hours, with PBMCs isolated through density gradient centrifugation. PBMCs intended for TCR sequencing were cryopreserved in liquid nitrogen and were subsequently thawed in a 37 degrees C water bath. The sorted or isolated CD4+, CD8+ and CD8+ TEMRA cells had a purity of 90% or higher.

The sequence was obtained from a human donor in good health. This chain is built from TRBV18 and TRBJ1-5; confidence is insufficient to name the D gene. Sequencing was done on a sample of CD8+ T cells from PBMCs. The DNA reads TGTGCCAGCTCACCAGGGTTAGAGCCCCAGCATTTT. Its protein is CASSPGLEPQHF.